This T cell receptor beta chain was captured in a study of T-cell memory formation after mild COVID-19. The overall study: Clusters of TCRs were largely donor specific. The study, taken as a whole, reports: Day 15 to 85 contracting clones showed balanced CD4/CD8; later expanders leaned CD4+. The finding that pre-infection memory included some responding clones suggested that cross-reactive memory joined.

TCR alpha and TCR beta cDNA libraries carrying sample barcodes and UMIs came from 5'RACE with constant-segment primers. TCRdb re-called the 5' RACE reads through MiXCR, storing one row per CDR3 protein. The table includes about 170,000 distinct CDR3 sequences, 10% to 15% detected once. A word on this clonotype: The antigen is unknown.

The CDR3 runs 14 residues. The J segment lost 4 bases and the V segment lost 6 bases, leaving 8 bases of the junction unmatched. Input material: PBMCs or a T cell subset sorted from them (not recorded which). The TCR comes from a man aged 18 to 30 who had mild COVID-19 (a few samples of this study predate the infection). Cell type and time point are not known. The V call is TRBV12-3 or TRBV12-4, the J call TRBJ1-2; 7 bases are shared with TRBD1. Here the CDR3 DNA reads TGTGCCAGCAGGACAGCAGGGGGATTCTATGGCTACACCTTC. Translating gives CASRTAGGFYGYTF.